A selection of T cell receptor beta chains follows, all from one sample in a study of CD8+ T cells in alopecia areata. Sequenced by immunoSEQ multiplex PCR; TCRdb stores in-frame clones only, minus some. The sample lists more than 90,000 clones; less than 45% were seen once. The sequencing sample was made of CD4+ T cells sorted from blood. Every receptor here comes from a human donor with alopecia areata. The CDR3 runs from the conserved cysteine through the conserved F or W. Fields, in order: J gene, V gene, clone size, D gene, CDR3 protein, CDR3 DNA. The D gene is left open where the match is weak. Clone sizes are given selectively: once, few, many, or a class where the clone is expanded.

>TRBJ2-5|TRBV29-1|few|TRBD2
CSVEEGTSGKETQYF
TGCAGCGTTGAAGAAGGCACTAGCGGGAAGGAGACCCAGTACTTC
>TRBJ2-1|TRBV5-4|NA|NA
CASSFSGAEEQFF
TGTGCCAGCAGCTTTTCTGGGGCGGAGGAGCAGTTCTTC
>TRBJ2-5|TRBV4-1|NA|TRBD2
CASSLWTSGIRQETQYF
TGCGCCAGCAGCCTTTGGACTAGCGGGATCAGACAAGAGACCCAGTACTTC
>TRBJ1-4|TRBV7-9|few|NA
CASSLSIAGNEKLFF
TGTGCCAGCAGCTTAAGTATCGCAGGGAATGAAAAACTGTTTTTT
>TRBJ1-1|TRBV28|NA|NA
CASQTSPGQGRAFF
TGTGCCAGCCAAACCTCCCCGGGGCAGGGACGAGCTTTCTTT
>TRBJ2-7|TRBV6-5|NA|NA
CASSYSLLSSYEQYF
TGTGCCAGCAGTTACTCTCTTTTGAGCTCCTACGAGCAGTACTTC
>TRBJ1-1|TRBV5-1|few|NA
CASSLEGGNTEAFF
TGCGCCAGCAGCTTGGAGGGTGGGAACACTGAAGCTTTCTTT
>TRBJ2-7|TRBV5-6|NA|NA
CASSLGRTLSRSYEQYF
TGTGCCAGCAGCTTGGGTAGGACCCTATCCCGATCCTACGAGCAGTACTTC
>TRBJ2-7|TRBV29-1|NA|TRBD1
CSVSAGTGGYEQYF
TGCAGCGTTTCAGCCGGGACAGGAGGCTACGAGCAGTACTTC
>TRBJ2-7|TRBV2|NA|TRBD2
CARGTSGTNYEQYF
TGTGCCCGGGGGACTAGCGGGACCAACTACGAGCAGTACTTC
>TRBJ1-2|TRBV29-1|NA|NA
CSAGSYTF
TGCAGCGCTGGTTCCTACACCTTC
>TRBJ2-1|TRBV9|few|NA
CASSVEVGGRINEQFF
TGTGCCAGCAGCGTAGAGGTCGGCGGCAGGATTAATGAGCAGTTCTTC
>TRBJ1-5|TRBV5-1|NA|NA
CASSLGQHSNQPQHF
TGCGCCAGCAGCTTAGGACAGCATAGCAATCAGCCCCAGCATTTT
>TRBJ1-6|TRBV19|NA|TRBD1
CASTRDRETYF
TGTGCCAGTACCCGCGACAGGGAGACTTACTTT
>TRBJ1-1|TRBV29-1|few|NA
CSVDRNTEAFF
TGCAGCGTTGACAGGAACACTGAAGCTTTCTTT
>TRBJ1-2|TRBV7-2|once|NA
CASSMNQGYYGYTF
TGTGCCAGCAGCATGAACCAGGGTTACTATGGCTACACCTTC
>TRBJ1-1|TRBV29-1|NA|TRBD1
CSVGNRGGTEAFF
TGCAGCGTTGGGAACAGGGGTGGAACTGAAGCTTTCTTT
>TRBJ1-2|TRBV5-1|NA|NA
CASSLGGGTDYGYTF
TGCGCCAGCAGCTTGGGAGGCGGTACTGACTATGGCTACACCTTC